Sequencing of this T cell receptor beta chain was carried out in a study of T cell responses to AZD1222 COVID-19 vaccine. Whole-study context: Timing groups of about 4 and about 12 weeks for second doses were pooled.

The assay was immunoSEQ multiplex PCR, and TCRdb's table has in-frame clones only and misses some. The sample comprises about 120,000 clones, over 75% of which are singletons, and around 5.6% rests with the top ten. Whole-study findings and limits: Reportedly, close to half of spike-specific TCRs are directed against unmutated variant regions.

This CDR3 is built from 15 residues. CDR1 is MNHEY, CDR2 SVGEGT, per germline. V lost 5 bases to trimming and J lost 7 bases; unmatched junction nucleotides: 11. Comments on this clone: What it recognizes is unknown.

The chain carries TRBV6-2 or TRBV6-3 and TRBJ1-5, with 7 bases matching TRBD1. This sample comprised peripheral blood, obtained on day 0 of AZD1222 vaccination. The sequence derives from an adult in good health. The chain's CDR3 is CASSPRGTEGQPQHF. The DNA of the CDR3 is TGTGCCAGCAGTCCCCGGGGGACAGAAGGGCAGCCCCAGCATTTT.